This T cell receptor beta chain comes out of a study of blood T cell repertoires in COVID-19. Overall study context: Italy, Spain and the United States were the sources of the convalescent and acute COVID-19 samples.

Recruits, aged roughly 18 to 95 years, lived in 20 to 30 US areas. Per the authors' pipeline: The authors estimated nucleated cell counts from reference gene primer amplification. TCRdb's copy holds only in-frame clones and misses some; the assay was immunoSEQ multiplex PCR. The V and J calls and clone size are taken from that table; D and trimming were inferred from the DNA. The table records fewer than 400,000 clones, 85% of them present only once. The CDR3 covers 13 residues. V lost 6 bases to trimming and J lost 5 bases, with 13 bases between them. Input material: PBMCs or T cells enriched from blood (not recorded which). The chain joins TRBV12-3 or TRBV12-4 to TRBJ1-1, with no clear D. This clonotype was sampled from a woman under 40 who had been exposed to COVID-19. CDR3 region: CASSHGGETEAFF. The CDR3 DNA reads TGTGCCAGCAGCCATGGAGGTGAGACTGAAGCTTTCTTT.